Sequencing of this T cell receptor (beta chain) was carried out in a study of memory CD4+ T cells and cytomegalovirus serostatus. Notes on the study in general: About 40% of the roughly 160 known CMV-associated TCRbeta sequences appeared in CD4+ memory.

Original methodology: After removing out-of-frame reads, 2 million to 2.5 million distinct TCRbeta sequences remained. Libraries were prepared by immunoSEQ multiplex PCR; TCRdb keeps only in-frame clonotypes and omits some of them. The DNA was the basis for D and trimming; V, J and clone size are from that table. The table shows about 56,000 clones, with about 73% occurring only once. Single viable CD3+CD4+CD8-CD45RO+ cells were sorted as the memory CD4+ T cells. This clone was detected only a few times. Its cognate antigen is unknown. The CDR3 extends over 13 amino acids. Germline CDR1 is MNHNS and CDR2 is SASEGT. The V end was cut by 1 base, the J end by 1 base, with 4 bases between.

The sequence was obtained from an adult in good health and CMV-seropositive. The sample comprised memory CD4+ T cells from blood. This rearrangement joins TRBV6-1 to TRBJ1-2; no firm D call. CDR3: CASSEESNYGYTF. The CDR3 DNA sequence: TGTGCCAGCAGTGAAGAAAGTAACTATGGCTACACCTTC.